Presented here are 18 T cell receptor beta chains from one specimen sequenced in a study of blood T cell repertoires in COVID-19. The assay was immunoSEQ multiplex PCR, and TCRdb's table has in-frame clones only and misses some. The sample shows 200,000 to 250,000 clones, roughly 87% of them seen only once. The sample taken for sequencing was peripheral blood. The receptors shown here come from a man aged 18-30 years with active or convalescent COVID-19.

On this clone: One junction end disagrees with the germline gene, perhaps due to a read error. The chain has TRBV30 and TRBJ1-6, with no clear D. This CDR3 has 9 residues. Germline values: CDR1 GTSNPN, CDR2 SVGIG (reference sequence). CDR3 sequence (DNA): TGTGCCTGTACCCGTAACGAGCCCTTT. Protein: CACTRNEPF.

The CDR3 coding sequence is TGTGCCTGGAGAGCCTCCCCGGGGGTGGGCACTGAAGCTTTCTTT. It codes for CAWRASPGVGTEAFF. The rearrangement links TRBV30 to TRBJ1-1; a weak D match, TRBD1 (5 bases). The ends were cut back, 3 bases at V and 4 bases at J, with 18 bases in the middle. The CDR3 has 15 residues. The germline V gene has CDR1 GTSNPN and CDR2 SVGIG (reference sequence). Complete variable domain (other parts from reference TRBV30 and TRBJ1-1): SQTIHQWPATLVQPVGSPLSLECTVEGTSNPNLYWYRQAAGRGLQLLFYSVGIGQISSEVPQNLSASRPQDRQFILSSKKLLLSDSGFYLCAWRASPGVGTEAFFGQGTRLTVV.

The chain couples TRBV7-3 to TRBJ2-7; 7 bases agree with TRBD2. In germline, CDR1 is SGHTA, CDR2 FQGTGA. V gave up 2 bases and J gave up 9 bases; unmatched junction bases: 7. The CDR3 totals 13 residues. The CDR3 loop is CASSLGLGSGQYF. DNA of the CDR3: TGTGCCAGCAGCTTAGGACTAGGATCCGGGCAGTACTTC.

V is TRBV13 and J is TRBJ1-3; 9 nucleotides match TRBD1. The CDR3 has 15 residues. Germline V gene lookup returns CDR1 PRHDT and CDR2 FYEKMQ (reference sequence). Trimming took 5 bases from V and 7 from J; bases not matched to a gene: 9. The CDR3 loop is CASSPQGQGKNTIYF. The CDR3 DNA is TGTGCCAGCAGCCCTCAGGGACAGGGTAAGAACACCATATATTTT.

The V call is TRBV29-1, the J call TRBJ2-5; 9 nucleotides agree with TRBD2. V was pared by 5 bases and J by 0 bases, with 7 bases of the junction left unmatched. CDR1 is SQVTM and CDR2 is ANQGSEA in the germline V gene. The CDR3 runs to 15 residues. The CDR3 coding sequence is TGCAGCGTTTTAAAGTTAGCGGGAGACCAAGAGACCCAGTACTTC. The encoded protein is CSVLKLAGDQETQYF.

CDR3 region: CATSIEQGVGYGYTF. CDR3 DNA sequence: TGTGCCACCAGCATCGAACAGGGGGTTGGGTATGGCTACACCTTC. The rearrangement joins TRBV15 to TRBJ1-2; the match to TRBD1 covers 8 bases. Germline V lookup: CDR1 LNHNV, CDR2 YYDKDF (reference sequence). The V gene end was trimmed by 4 bases and the J gene end by 5 bases; junction bases not matched to a gene: 9. The CDR3 sequence is 15 residues long.

This rearrangement joins TRBV9 to TRBJ2-1; TRBD1 aligns across 10 bases. Germline V lookup: CDR1 SGDLS, CDR2 YYNGEE. The CDR3 totals 16 residues. V dropped 4 bases and J dropped 6; count of bases not matched to a gene: 10. The DNA for the CDR3 is TGTGCCAGCAGCCTAGGGCTGGACAGGGGGAGCAATGAGCAGTTCTTC. Translation gives CASSLGLDRGSNEQFF.

V and J are TRBV6-5 and TRBJ1-1; D is undetermined. Deletions cut 5 bases from V and 5 bases from J, with 15 bases between. The CDR3 consists of 14 residues. Germline V lookup: CDR1 MNHEY, CDR2 SVGAGI. The CDR3 nucleotides read TGTGCCAGCAGTCCCCCCCAATCGGGTACTGAAGCTTTCTTT. Protein: CASSPPQSGTEAFF.

CDR3 protein: CASSSRDRAGNTIYF. DNA for the CDR3: TGTGCCAGCAGCTCCCGGGACAGGGCTGGAAACACCATATATTTT. The chain uses TRBV7-9 and TRBJ1-3; 9 bases are a match to TRBD1. The CDR3 length is 15 residues. Germline loops: CDR1 SEHNR, CDR2 FQNEAQ (reference sequence). The trim removed 4 bases at V and 2 bases at J, leaving 3 bases unmatched.

The chain has TRBV5-1 and TRBJ2-7; TRBD1 aligns across 7 bases. Germline V gene sequence: CDR1 SGHRS, CDR2 YFSETQ. Germline trimming cut 4 bases from V and 3 bases from J; bases unmatched to any gene: 7. The CDR3 totals 14 residues. CDR3 amino acids: CASSPGDRSYEQYF. The CDR3 nucleotides read TGCGCCAGCAGCCCAGGGGACAGAAGCTACGAGCAGTACTTC.

By share of the sample, this clone is large (0.1 to 1%). V usage is TRBV6-5 and J usage is TRBJ2-7; 8 nucleotides match TRBD1. V lost 6 bases, J lost 4 bases, and 5 bases stayed unmatched. The CDR3 sequence is 13 residues long. In germline, CDR1 is MNHEY, CDR2 SVGAGI. The CDR3 reads CASRRTGQYEQYF. In DNA form, the CDR3 reads TGTGCCAGCAGGAGGACAGGGCAATACGAGCAGTACTTC.

The chain has TRBV7-6 and TRBJ2-3; TRBD2 matches 13 bases. The junction had 6 bases not matched to a gene; V was cut back by 4 bases and J by 2 bases. The length of the CDR3 is 17 residues. Looked up from germline, CDR1 is SGHVS and CDR2 is FNYEAQ. This chain's CDR3 is CASSSGLAGVNTDTQYF. CDR3 in DNA: TGTGCCAGCAGCTCCGGACTAGCGGGGGTTAACACAGATACGCAGTATTTT.

The V gene is TRBV5-1, the J gene TRBJ1-1; TRBD1 matches 9 bases. J lost 4 bases, V lost 2 bases, and 6 bases had no gene match. Looked up from germline, CDR1 is SGHRS and CDR2 is YFSETQ. The length of the CDR3 is 15 residues. The CDR3 protein is CASSLQGASGTEAFF. Written as DNA, the CDR3 is TGCGCCAGCAGCTTACAGGGGGCAAGTGGCACTGAAGCTTTCTTT. The whole variable domain, remainder taken from reference TRBV5-1 and TRBJ1-1, is KAGVTQTPRYLIKTRGQQVTLSCSPISGHRSVSWYQQTPGQGLQFLFEYFSETQRNKGNFPGRFSGRQFSNSRSEMNVSTLELGDSALYLCASSLQGASGTEAFFGQGTRLTVV.

Only a few counts were recorded for this clone. The genes are TRBV5-1 and TRBJ1-2; TRBD1 agrees at 8 bases. V dropped 4 bases and J dropped 8; count of bases not matched to a gene: 10. The CDR3 totals 14 residues. Germline CDR1 is SGHRS and CDR2 is YFSETQ. CDR3 sequence reads: CASSPGQGAGGYTF. The CDR3, as DNA: TGCGCCAGCAGCCCAGGACAGGGTGCAGGCGGCTACACCTTC.

J is TRBJ1-2 and V is TRBV5-1; weak D call: TRBD1 (6 bases). This CDR3 is built from 16 residues. Between the trimmed V and J ends, which lost 4 bases and 7 bases, there was a span of 23 bases. Looked up from germline, CDR1 is SGHRS and CDR2 is YFSETQ. In DNA, the CDR3 is TGCGCCAGCAGCAGGGGGTCTGCAGGGTCTCTCTCTGGCTACACCTTC. Translated, it gives CASSRGSAGSLSGYTF.

This clone was seen a single time. The V gene is TRBV3-1 (or the pseudogene TRBV3-2), the J gene TRBJ1-1, with 8 bases matching TRBD1. Trimming at V came to 4 bases and at J to 4 bases, leaving 5 bases not matched to a gene. This CDR3 is built from 14 residues. Germline loops: CDR1 LGHDT, CDR2 YNNKEL (reference sequence). In DNA form, the CDR3 reads TGTGCCAGCAGCCTCAGGGGGCGTAGCACTGAAGCTTTCTTT. Residues: CASSLRGRSTEAFF.

For this clone: Other DNA sequences within the sample encode an identical CDR3. The chain recombines TRBV5-1 with TRBJ1-1, with D hard to call. This CDR3 region has 14 residues. CDR1 is SGHRS and CDR2 is YFSETQ in the germline V gene. The V gene lost 0 bases and the J gene lost 1 base, with 7 bases spanning the gap. CDR3 DNA sequence: TGCGCCAGCAGCTTGGCCGGAGGGAACACTGAAGCTTTCTTT. It is translated as CASSLAGGNTEAFF.

This clone was detected only once. The chain is built from TRBV12-3 or TRBV12-4 and TRBJ1-3; TRBD1 matches at 7 bases. This CDR3 region has 13 residues. Germline trimming cut 10 bases from V and 3 bases from J; bases unmatched to any gene: 6. Here the CDR3 reads CAIQGDNGNTIYF. CDR3 DNA sequence: TGTGCCATTCAGGGGGACAATGGAAACACCATATATTTT.